These 24 T cell receptor beta chains came from one sample sequenced in a study of HIV-infected patients and healthy controls. Alpha and beta constant-region primers primed reverse transcription of 400 to 500 ng RNA. Alpha and beta chain libraries were made separately by chain-specific third strand synthesis with multiplexing indices. In TCRdb, the 5' RACE reads were re-called with MiXCR into one record per CDR3 protein. Of some 3,500 distinct CDR3 sequences in the sample, roughly a fifth are singletons; the top ten hold around 31%. No cell fractionation was done, so the repertoire covers all unsorted peripheral blood T cells. The source material was blood, sampled before antiretroviral therapy. The receptors come from an adult with HIV infection.

By proportion, this clonotype is medium-sized. The gene calls are TRBV3-1 and TRBJ1-1; D is uncertain. Germline V lookup: CDR1 LGHDT, CDR2 YNNKEL (reference sequence). The CDR3 has 13 residues. Trimming left V 5 bases short and J 1 base short, with 8 bases between. The CDR3 DNA reads as TGTGCCAGCAGCGACACAAGGAACACTGAAGCTTTCTTT. It is translated as CASSDTRNTEAFF.

This clonotype is labeled as medium-sized. This sequence joins TRBV6-5 and TRBJ1-1, with no clear D. CDR3 length: 13 amino acids. Trimming took 2 bases from V and 0 from J, leaving 4 bases between them. Germline CDR1 is MNHEY and CDR2 is SVGAGI. CDR3 sequence reads: CASSYGMNTEAFF. The CDR3 bases are TGTGCCAGCAGTTACGGGATGAACACTGAAGCTTTCTTT.

By sample fraction, this clonotype is medium-sized. The chain has TRBV27 and TRBJ2-7; possible D gene TRBD2, 6 bases. The CDR3 sequence is 14 residues long. Per the germline V gene, CDR1 is MNHEY and CDR2 is SMNVEV (reference sequence). Trimming shortened V by 1 base and J by 3 bases, and 10 bases separated the two germline ends. The CDR3 region is CASSLWTGDYEQYF. The CDR3 region has the DNA TGTGCCAGCAGTTTATGGACGGGAGACTACGAGCAGTACTTC.

This clonotype has a handful of counts. This rearrangement joins TRBV18 to TRBJ2-3, with 7 bases lining up with TRBD1. The V segment lost 1 base and the J segment 6 bases; nucleotides outside the gene matches: 4. This CDR3 has 14 amino acids. CDR1 KGHSH and CDR2 LQKENI come from the germline V gene. CDR3 DNA: TGTGCCAGCTCACCACAAACAGGGGCTGATACGCAGTATTTT. Translated, it gives CASSPQTGADTQYF.

Points on this clonotype: A much more abundant neighbour one base away suggests this may be a read error. This chain links TRBV7-3 with TRBJ1-6; D not certain. Trimming cost V 4 bases and J 7 bases, with 8 bases left between them. Germline CDR1 reads SGHTA; CDR2 reads FQGTGA. The CDR3 has 13 residues. The CDR3 loop is CASSWGGNSPLHF. The CDR3, as DNA: TGTGCCAGCAGCTGGGGAGGGAATTCACCCCTCCACTTT.

The chain joins TRBV7-2 to TRBJ1-1; 7 positions agree with TRBD1. This CDR3 spans 17 amino acids. Germline CDR1 SGHTA, CDR2 FQGNSA. V lost 5 bases, J lost 1 base, and 13 bases stayed unmatched. CDR3 DNA sequence: TGTGCCAGCAGCCCACAATCAGGGGGGGGAACGAACACTGAAGCTTTCTTT. It is translated as CASSPQSGGGTNTEAFF. The entire variable domain, with the rest obtained from reference TRBV7-2 and TRBJ1-1, is as follows: GAGVSQSPSNKVTEKGKDVELRCDPISGHTALYWYRQSLGQGLEFLIYFQGNSAPDKSGLPSDRFSAERTGGSVSTLTIQRTQQEDSAVYLCASSPQSGGGTNTEAFFGQGTRLTVV.

This clonotype showed up just a few times. The V and J genes are TRBV5-1 and TRBJ2-7, with no clear D. This CDR3 comprises 17 residues. Trimming left V 4 bases short and J 2 bases short, with 22 bases between. In germline, CDR1 is SGHRS, CDR2 YFSETQ. The chain's CDR3 is CASSKQPAAPKTYEQYF. The DNA of the CDR3 is TGCGCCAGCAGCAAACAACCCGCAGCACCGAAGACCTACGAGCAGTACTTC.

This clonotype is termed medium-sized. The chain has TRBV7-2 and TRBJ1-2; a weak D match, TRBD1 (6 bases). This CDR3 is 15 amino acids long. CDR1 SGHTA and CDR2 FQGNSA come from the germline V gene. V lost 4 bases to trimming and J lost 0 bases, with 12 bases between them. This CDR3 is CASSYTGPPNYGYTF. DNA of the CDR3: TGTGCCAGCAGCTATACAGGGCCTCCTAACTATGGCTACACCTTC.

The chain combines TRBV7-8 with TRBJ1-3; D remains unclear. CDR3 length: 16 residues. Trimming removed 1 base at V and 1 base at J, with 11 bases between. The germline V gene has CDR1 SGHVS and CDR2 FQNEAQ. The CDR3 loop reads CASSLGRPRSGNTIYF. As DNA, the CDR3 is TGTGCCAGCAGCTTAGGACGTCCTAGATCTGGAAACACCATATATTTT.

This clonotype has a handful of counts. The chain has TRBV5-1 and TRBJ1-1, with TRBD1 as a possible D gene (6 bases). The germline V gene encodes CDR1 SGHRS and CDR2 YFSETQ. The germline V and J ends were trimmed by 4 bases and 4 bases, with 11 bases remaining between them. The CDR3 contains 13 residues. The CDR3 protein is CASSGGASTEAFF. The CDR3 bases are TGCGCCAGCAGCGGGGGCGCAAGCACTGAAGCTTTCTTT. The full variable domain, completed using reference TRBV5-1 and TRBJ1-1, is KAGVTQTPRYLIKTRGQQVTLSCSPISGHRSVSWYQQTPGQGLQFLFEYFSETQRNKGNFPGRFSGRQFSNSRSEMNVSTLELGDSALYLCASSGGASTEAFFGQGTRLTVV.

Only a few counts were recorded for this clonotype. J is TRBJ2-7 and V is TRBV3-1; unclear D gene. Trimming left V 3 bases short and J 4 bases short, with 7 bases between. The CDR3 length is 12 residues. From germline, CDR1 is LGHDT and CDR2 YNNKEL (reference sequence). In DNA form, the CDR3 reads TGTGCCAGCAGCCAGTCCGTTTACGAGCAGTACTTC. Protein sequence: CASSQSVYEQYF.

This clonotype is medium-sized by share. This sequence joins TRBV18 and TRBJ1-1; D is unresolved. The CDR3 contains 13 residues. Germline V CDR1 and CDR2: KGHSH, LQKENI. V was trimmed by 4 bases and J by 5 bases, leaving 11 bases between them. The CDR3 sequence is CASSLNTETEAFF. In nucleotides, the CDR3 is TGTGCCAGCTCACTAAACACGGAGACTGAAGCTTTCTTT. Full variable domain (missing parts from reference TRBV18 and TRBJ1-1): NAGVMQNPRHLVRRRGQEARLRCSPMKGHSHVYWYRQLPEEGLKFMVYLQKENIIDESGMPKERFSAEFPKEGPSILRIQQVVRGDSAAYFCASSLNTETEAFFGQGTRLTVV.

This clonotype is classed as medium-sized. The chain recombines TRBV12-3 or TRBV12-4 with TRBJ1-4, with D perhaps TRBD1 (5 bases). CDR3 length: 15 residues. V lost 5 bases to trimming and J lost 7 bases, with 17 bases between them. This chain's CDR3 is CASSEWGRGSEKLFF. The CDR3 nucleotides are TGTGCCAGCAGTGAATGGGGTAGGGGTAGTGAAAAACTGTTTTTT.

The gene calls are TRBV12-3 or TRBV12-4 and TRBJ2-1, with a possible D match to TRBD1 (6 bases). V was clipped by 9 bases and J by 8 bases, with 29 bases between them. The CDR3 covers 17 residues. In nucleotides, the CDR3 is TGTGCCAGAAGCCGCCCAGCGCTGACCACAGGGAACCATGAGCAGTTCTTC. Protein sequence: CARSRPALTTGNHEQFF.

This clonotype was counted only a few times. This chain uses TRBV6-5 with TRBJ2-2; TRBD1 matches 10 bases. The ends lost 7 bases at V and 6 bases at J; junction bases unmatched: 5. Per the germline V gene, CDR1 is MNHEY and CDR2 is SVGAGI. The CDR3 totals 14 residues. The CDR3 nucleotides read TGTGCCAGCAAGACAGGGGGCGCATCCGGGGAGCTGTTTTTT. Protein product: CASKTGGASGELFF.

By share of the sample, this clonotype is medium-sized (0.01 to 0.1%). The chain joins TRBV4-1 to TRBJ1-5; 8 nucleotides line up with TRBD1. V lost 3 bases, J lost 3 bases, and 10 bases stayed unmatched. The CDR3 is made up of 17 amino acids. Germline V gives CDR1 MGHRA, CDR2 YSYEKL. CDR3: CASSQPAQTGVNQPQHF. The CDR3, as DNA: TGCGCCAGCAGCCAGCCGGCCCAGACAGGGGTCAATCAGCCCCAGCATTTT.

This chain uses TRBV7-9 with TRBJ2-7; maybe TRBD1 (7 bases). This CDR3 has 13 amino acids. Germline V gene data show CDR1 as SEHNR and CDR2 as FQNEAQ (reference sequence). Trimming left V 5 bases short and J 3 bases short, with 11 bases between. The CDR3 spells CASSGGTVYEQYF. The CDR3 DNA follows: TGTGCCAGCAGCGGGGGGACAGTCTACGAGCAGTACTTC.

This clonotype was observed a handful of times. The chain links TRBV27 to TRBJ2-1; 11 bases align to TRBD2. This CDR3 has 17 residues. CDR1 MNHEY and CDR2 SMNVEV come from the germline V gene (reference sequence). V lost 5 bases, J lost 6 bases, and 12 bases stayed unmatched. CDR3 nucleotide sequence: TGTGCCAGCAGTCCCCATGCCGGGACTAGCGGTGTCAATGAGCAGTTCTTC. This encodes CASSPHAGTSGVNEQFF.

This clonotype is deemed medium-sized (0.01 to 0.1%). This chain joins TRBV6-2 or TRBV6-3 and TRBJ1-5; D call uncertain. CDR1 MNHEY and CDR2 SVGEGT come from the germline V gene. Deletions cut 0 bases from V and 2 bases from J, with 8 bases between. The CDR3 runs to 15 residues. CDR3 nucleotide sequence: TGTGCCAGCAGTTACTCGTTTGGGGGCAATCAGCCCCAGCATTTT. Amino acid sequence: CASSYSFGGNQPQHF.

Comment on this clonotype: This may be a read error, as it is one base from a much larger clone. The gene calls are TRBV6-6 and TRBJ1-1, with 7 bases identical to TRBD1. V shed 6 bases and J 3 bases; nucleotides not matched to a gene: 10. CDR1 is MNHNY, CDR2 SVGAGI, per germline (reference sequence). The CDR3 extends over 15 amino acids. The CDR3 spells CASSPWTGRDTEAFF. The DNA of the CDR3 is TGTGCCAGCAGCCCCTGGACAGGTCGGGACACTGAAGCTTTCTTT.

In its sample, this clonotype ranks as medium-sized (0.01 to 0.1%). This chain connects TRBV28 to TRBJ2-3; the match to TRBD1 covers 9 bases. Germline CDR1 is MDHEN and CDR2 is SYDVKM. V lost 2 bases, J lost 4 bases, and 4 bases stayed unmatched. This CDR3 is built from 15 residues. DNA of the CDR3: TGTGCCAGCAGTTTAGGGGACAGGGTTGCAGATACGCAGTATTTT. It specifies CASSLGDRVADTQYF.

In regard to this clonotype: A much more abundant neighbour one base away suggests this may be a read error. The chain uses TRBV3-1 and TRBJ1-1; D remains unclear. This CDR3 region has 13 residues. CDR1 is LGHDT and CDR2 is YNNKEL in the germline V gene (reference sequence). Trimming pared 5 bases from V and 0 bases from J, leaving 7 bases between. The CDR3: CASSDTMNTEAFF. The CDR3 DNA reads TGTGCCAGCAGCGACACAATGAACACTGAAGCTTTCTTT.

V and J are TRBV7-8 and TRBJ2-5, with D uncertain. The CDR3 consists of 15 residues. Looked up from germline, CDR1 is SGHVS and CDR2 is FQNEAQ. Trimming shortened V by 0 bases and J by 2 bases, and 10 bases separated the two germline ends. In nucleotides, the CDR3 is TGTGCCAGCAGCTTAGCGCATGGGCAGCAAGAGACCCAGTACTTC. Translated, it gives CASSLAHGQQETQYF.

In its sample, this clonotype is medium-sized. The chain couples TRBV20-1 to TRBJ2-1; 9 bases fit TRBD1. Losses at the gene ends were 2 bases for V and 4 bases for J; bases not matched to a gene: 6. Germline CDR1 is DFQATT and CDR2 is SNEGSKA (reference sequence). The CDR3 totals 15 residues. The CDR3 DNA is TGCAGTGCTAGACCAACAGGGGGCTTTTACAATGAGCAGTTCTTC. Protein sequence: CSARPTGGFYNEQFF.